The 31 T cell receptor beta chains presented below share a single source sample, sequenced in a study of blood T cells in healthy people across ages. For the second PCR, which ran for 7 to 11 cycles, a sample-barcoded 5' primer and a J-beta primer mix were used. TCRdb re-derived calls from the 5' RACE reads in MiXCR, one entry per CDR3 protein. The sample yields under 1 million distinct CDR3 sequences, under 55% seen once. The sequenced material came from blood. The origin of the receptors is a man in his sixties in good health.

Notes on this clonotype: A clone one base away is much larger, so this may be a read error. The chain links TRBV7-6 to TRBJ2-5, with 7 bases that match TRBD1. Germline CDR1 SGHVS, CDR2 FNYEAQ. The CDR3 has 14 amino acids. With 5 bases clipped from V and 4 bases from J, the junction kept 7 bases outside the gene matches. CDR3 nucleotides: TGTGCCAGCAGCGTAGGGGGCAGGATAGAGACCCAGTACTTC. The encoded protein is CASSVGGRIETQYF.

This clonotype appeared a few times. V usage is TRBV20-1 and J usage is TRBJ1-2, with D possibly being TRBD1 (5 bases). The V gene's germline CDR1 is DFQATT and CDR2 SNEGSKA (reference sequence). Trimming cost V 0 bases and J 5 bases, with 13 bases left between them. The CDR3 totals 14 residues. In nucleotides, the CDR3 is TGCAGTGCTAGAGATCGCCAGGAGGGGTATGGCTACACCTTC. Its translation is CSARDRQEGYGYTF.

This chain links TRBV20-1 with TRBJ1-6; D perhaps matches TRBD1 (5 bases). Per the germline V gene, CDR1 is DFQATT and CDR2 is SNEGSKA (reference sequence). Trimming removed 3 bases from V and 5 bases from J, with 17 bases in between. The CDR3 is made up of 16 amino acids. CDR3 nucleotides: TGCAGTGCTAGCTCGGCGGGGGTAGTCGATAATTCACCCCTCCACTTT. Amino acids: CSASSAGVVDNSPLHF.

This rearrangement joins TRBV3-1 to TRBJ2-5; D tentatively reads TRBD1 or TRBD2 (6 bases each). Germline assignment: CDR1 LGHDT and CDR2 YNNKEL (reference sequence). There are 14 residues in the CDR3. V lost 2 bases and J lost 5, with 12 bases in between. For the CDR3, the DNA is TGTGCCAGCAGCCAAACAGGGAGGTTGGAGACCCAGTACTTC. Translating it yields CASSQTGRLETQYF.

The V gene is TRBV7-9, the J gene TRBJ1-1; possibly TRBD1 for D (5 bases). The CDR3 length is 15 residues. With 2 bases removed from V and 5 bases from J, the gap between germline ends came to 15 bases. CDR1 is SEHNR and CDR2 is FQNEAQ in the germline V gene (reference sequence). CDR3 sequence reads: CASSLLTGRGTEAFF. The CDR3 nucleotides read TGTGCCAGCAGCTTATTAACGGGGCGCGGTACTGAAGCTTTCTTT. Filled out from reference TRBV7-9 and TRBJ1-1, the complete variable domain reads DTGVSQNPRHKITKRGQNVTFRCDPISEHNRLYWYRQTLGQGPEFLTYFQNEAQLEKSRLLSDRFSAERPKGSFSTLEIQRTEQGDSAMYLCASSLLTGRGTEAFFGQGTRLTVV.

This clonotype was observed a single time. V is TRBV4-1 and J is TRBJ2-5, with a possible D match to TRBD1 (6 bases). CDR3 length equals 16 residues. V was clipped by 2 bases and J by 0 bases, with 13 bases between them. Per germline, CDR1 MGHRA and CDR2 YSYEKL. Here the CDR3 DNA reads TGCGCCAGCAGCCAACCCCAGGGGACGTACCAAGAGACCCAGTACTTC. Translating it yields CASSQPQGTYQETQYF.

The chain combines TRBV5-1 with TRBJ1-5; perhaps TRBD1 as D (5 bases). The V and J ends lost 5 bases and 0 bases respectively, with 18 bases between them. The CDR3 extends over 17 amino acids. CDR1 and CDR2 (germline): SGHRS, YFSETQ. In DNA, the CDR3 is TGCGCCAGCAGGCTTCCTCCGGACACTCATAGCAATCAGCCCCAGCATTTT. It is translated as CASRLPPDTHSNQPQHF.

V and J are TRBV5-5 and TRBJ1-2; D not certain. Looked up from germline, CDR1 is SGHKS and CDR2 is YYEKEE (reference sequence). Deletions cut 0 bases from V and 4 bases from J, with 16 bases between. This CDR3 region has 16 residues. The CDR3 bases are TGTGCCAGCAGCTTGGAAGGTCGGGAACGAACCTATGGCTACACCTTC. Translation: CASSLEGRERTYGYTF. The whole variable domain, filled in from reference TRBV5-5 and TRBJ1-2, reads DAGVTQSPTHLIKTRGQQVTLRCSPISGHKSVSWYQQVLGQGPQFIFQYYEKEERGRGNFPDRFSARQFPNYSSELNVNALLLGDSALYLCASSLEGRERTYGYTFGSGTRLTVV.

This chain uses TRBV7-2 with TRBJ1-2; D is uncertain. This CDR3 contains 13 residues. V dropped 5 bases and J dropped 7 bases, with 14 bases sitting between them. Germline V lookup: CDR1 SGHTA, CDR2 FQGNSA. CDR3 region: CASSVSPSRGYTF. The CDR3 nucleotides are TGTGCCAGCAGCGTTTCCCCGAGTCGTGGCTACACCTTC.

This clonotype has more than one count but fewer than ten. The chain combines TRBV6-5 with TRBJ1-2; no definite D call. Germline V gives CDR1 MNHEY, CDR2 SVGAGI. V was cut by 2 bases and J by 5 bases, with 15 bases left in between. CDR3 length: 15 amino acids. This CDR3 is CASSYQPQPYYGYTF. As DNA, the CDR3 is TGTGCCAGCAGTTACCAGCCACAGCCCTATTATGGCTACACCTTC.

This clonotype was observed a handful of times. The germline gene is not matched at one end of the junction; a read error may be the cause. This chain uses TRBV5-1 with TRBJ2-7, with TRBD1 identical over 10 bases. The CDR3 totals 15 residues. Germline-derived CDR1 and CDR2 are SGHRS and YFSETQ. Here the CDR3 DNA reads TGCGCCGGCAGCTTAACCGGGACAGGGGCCCACGAGCAGTACTTC. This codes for CAGSLTGTGAHEQYF.

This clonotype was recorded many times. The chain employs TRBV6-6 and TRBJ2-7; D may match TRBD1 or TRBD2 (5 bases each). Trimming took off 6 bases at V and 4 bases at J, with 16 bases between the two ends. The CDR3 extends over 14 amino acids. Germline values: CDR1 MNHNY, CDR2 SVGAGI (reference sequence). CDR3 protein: CASSPGTEPYEQYF. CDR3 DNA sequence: TGTGCCAGCAGCCCGGGGACGGAACCTTACGAGCAGTACTTC.

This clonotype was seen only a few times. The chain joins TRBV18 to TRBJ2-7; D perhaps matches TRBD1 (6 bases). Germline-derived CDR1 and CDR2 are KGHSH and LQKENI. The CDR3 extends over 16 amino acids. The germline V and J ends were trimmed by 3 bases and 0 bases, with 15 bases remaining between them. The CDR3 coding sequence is TGTGCCAGCTCACCTCAGGGGACCGCCTTCTCCTACGAGCAGTACTTC. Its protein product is CASSPQGTAFSYEQYF.

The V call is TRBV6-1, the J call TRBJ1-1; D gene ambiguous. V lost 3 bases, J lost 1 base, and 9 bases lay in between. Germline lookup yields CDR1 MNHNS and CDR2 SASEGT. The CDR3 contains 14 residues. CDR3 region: CASSDDGWNTEAFF. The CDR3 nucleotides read TGTGCCAGCAGTGATGACGGGTGGAACACTGAAGCTTTCTTT.

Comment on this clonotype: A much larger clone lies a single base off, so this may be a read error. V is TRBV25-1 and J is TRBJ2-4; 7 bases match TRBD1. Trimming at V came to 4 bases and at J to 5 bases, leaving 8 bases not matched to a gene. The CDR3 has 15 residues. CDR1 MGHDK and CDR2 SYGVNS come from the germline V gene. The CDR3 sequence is CASSGLTGLQNIQYF. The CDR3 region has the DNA TGTGCCAGCAGTGGCCTGACAGGGTTGCAAAACATTCAGTACTTC.

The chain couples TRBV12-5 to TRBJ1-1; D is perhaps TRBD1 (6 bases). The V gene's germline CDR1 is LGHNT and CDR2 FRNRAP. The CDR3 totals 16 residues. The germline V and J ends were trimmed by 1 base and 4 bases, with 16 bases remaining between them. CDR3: CASGLDPVGGGTEAFF. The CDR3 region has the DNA TGTGCTAGTGGTTTGGACCCCGTGGGAGGGGGCACTGAAGCTTTCTTT.

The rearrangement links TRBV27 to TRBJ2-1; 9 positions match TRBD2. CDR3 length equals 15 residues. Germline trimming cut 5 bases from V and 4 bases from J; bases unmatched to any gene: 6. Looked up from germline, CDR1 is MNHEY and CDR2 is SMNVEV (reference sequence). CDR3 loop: CASSPQSGGYNEQFF. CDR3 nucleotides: TGTGCCAGCAGTCCCCAGAGCGGGGGGTACAATGAGCAGTTCTTC.

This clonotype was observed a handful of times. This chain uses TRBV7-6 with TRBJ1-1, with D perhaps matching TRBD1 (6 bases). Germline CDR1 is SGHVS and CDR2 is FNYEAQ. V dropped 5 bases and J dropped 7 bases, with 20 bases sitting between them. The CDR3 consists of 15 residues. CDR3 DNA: TGTGCCAGCAGCGAAAGAATCGACAGGCGTCATGAAGCTTTCTTT. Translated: CASSERIDRRHEAFF.

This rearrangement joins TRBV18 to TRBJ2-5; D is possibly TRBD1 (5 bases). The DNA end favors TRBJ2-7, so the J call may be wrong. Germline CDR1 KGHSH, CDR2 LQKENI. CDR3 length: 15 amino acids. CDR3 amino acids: CASSPRWGGAYEQYF. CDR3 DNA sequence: TGTGCCAGCTCACCAAGGTGGGGCGGAGCCTACGAGCAGTACTTC.

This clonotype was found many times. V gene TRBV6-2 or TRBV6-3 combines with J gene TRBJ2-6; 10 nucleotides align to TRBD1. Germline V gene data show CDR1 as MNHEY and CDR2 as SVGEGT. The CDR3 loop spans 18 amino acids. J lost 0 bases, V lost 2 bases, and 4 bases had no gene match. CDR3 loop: CASSYDGTGASGANVLTF. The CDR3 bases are TGTGCCAGCAGTTACGATGGGACAGGGGCCTCTGGGGCCAACGTCCTGACTTTC.

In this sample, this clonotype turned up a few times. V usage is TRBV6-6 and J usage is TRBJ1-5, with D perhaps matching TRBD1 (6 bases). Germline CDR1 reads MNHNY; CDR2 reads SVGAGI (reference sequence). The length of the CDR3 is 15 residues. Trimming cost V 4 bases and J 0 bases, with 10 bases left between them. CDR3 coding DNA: TGTGCCAGCAGTTCTCAGGGGAGTAGCAATCAGCCCCAGCATTTT. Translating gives CASSSQGSSNQPQHF.

In DNA form, the CDR3 reads TGTGCCAGCAGGGAAGACAGGGGTTCCCAAGAGACCCAGTACTTC. Its protein product is CASREDRGSQETQYF. The chain links TRBV6-2 or TRBV6-3 to TRBJ2-5; TRBD1 agrees at 8 bases. The CDR3 loop spans 15 amino acids. Trimming removed 6 bases from V and 1 base from J; junction bases left unmatched: 7. CDR1 MNHEY and CDR2 SVGEGT come from the germline V gene.

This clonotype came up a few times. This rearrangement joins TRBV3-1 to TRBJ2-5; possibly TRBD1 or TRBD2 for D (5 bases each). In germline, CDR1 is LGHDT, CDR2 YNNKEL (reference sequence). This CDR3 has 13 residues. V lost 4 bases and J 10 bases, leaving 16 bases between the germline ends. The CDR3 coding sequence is TGTGCCAGCAGCCTCCGGGACCTCGGGGACCAGTACTTC. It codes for CASSLRDLGDQYF.

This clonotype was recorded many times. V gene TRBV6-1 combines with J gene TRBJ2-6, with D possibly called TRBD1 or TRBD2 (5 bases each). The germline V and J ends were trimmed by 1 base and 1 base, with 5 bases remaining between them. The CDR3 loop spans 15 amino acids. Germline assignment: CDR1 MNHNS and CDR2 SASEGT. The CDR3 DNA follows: TGTGCCAGCAGTGAAGGGGGGTCTGGGGCCAACGTCCTGACTTTC. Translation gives CASSEGGSGANVLTF.

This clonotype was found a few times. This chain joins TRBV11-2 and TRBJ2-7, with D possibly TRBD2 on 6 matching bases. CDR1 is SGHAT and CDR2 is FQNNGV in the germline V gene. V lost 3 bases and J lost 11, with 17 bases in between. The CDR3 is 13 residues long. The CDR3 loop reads CASSFAGEAPEYF. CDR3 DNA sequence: TGTGCCAGCAGCTTCGCTGGGGAGGCCCCGGAGTACTTC.

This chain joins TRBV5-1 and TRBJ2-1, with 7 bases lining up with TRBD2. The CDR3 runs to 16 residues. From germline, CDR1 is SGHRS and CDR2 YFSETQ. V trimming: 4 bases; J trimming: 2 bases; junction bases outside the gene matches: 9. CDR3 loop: CASSPTGGGTYNEQFF. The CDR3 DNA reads TGCGCCAGCAGCCCGACTGGCGGGGGAACCTACAATGAGCAGTTCTTC.

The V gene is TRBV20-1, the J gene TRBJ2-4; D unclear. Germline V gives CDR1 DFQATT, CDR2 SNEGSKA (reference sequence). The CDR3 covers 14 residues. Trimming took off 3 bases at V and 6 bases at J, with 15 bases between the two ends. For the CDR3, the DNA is TGCAGTGCTAGTTTAGGGTCAAAAGGAAACATTCAGTACTTC. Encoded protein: CSASLGSKGNIQYF.

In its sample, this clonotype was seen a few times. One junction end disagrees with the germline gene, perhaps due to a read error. The CDR3 region is CVITKTGTKETQYF. DNA of the CDR3: TGTGTCATCACTAAAACCGGGACTAAAGAGACCCAGTACTTC. The gene calls are TRBV10-3 and TRBJ2-5, with 7 bases aligning to TRBD2. The CDR3 is made up of 14 amino acids. CDR1 is ENHRY and CDR2 is SYGVKD in the germline V gene.

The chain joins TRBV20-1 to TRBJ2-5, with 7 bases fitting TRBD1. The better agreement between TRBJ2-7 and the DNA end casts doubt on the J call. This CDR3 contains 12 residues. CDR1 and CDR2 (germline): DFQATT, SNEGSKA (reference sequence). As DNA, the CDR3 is TGCAGGGACCGACAGGGCAGTAACGAGCAGTACTTC. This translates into CRDRQGSNEQYF.

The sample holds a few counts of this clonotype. CDR3: CASSYFLDEQYF. The DNA for the CDR3 is TGTGCCAGCAGTTACTTTTTAGACGAGCAGTACTTC. The V gene is TRBV6-2 or TRBV6-3, the J gene TRBJ2-7; D is uncertain. Germline CDR1 is MNHEY and CDR2 is SVGEGT. Trimming pared 1 base from V and 5 bases from J, leaving 6 bases between. There are 12 residues in the CDR3.

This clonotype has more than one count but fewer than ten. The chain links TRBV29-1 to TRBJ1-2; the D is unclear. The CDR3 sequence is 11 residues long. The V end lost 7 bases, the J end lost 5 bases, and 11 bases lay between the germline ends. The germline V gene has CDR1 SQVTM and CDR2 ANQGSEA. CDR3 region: CSARFSYGYTF. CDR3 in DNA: TGCAGCGCTCGATTTTCTTATGGCTACACCTTC. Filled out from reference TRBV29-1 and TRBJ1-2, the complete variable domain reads SAVISQKPSRDICQRGTSLTIQCQVDSQVTMMFWYRQQPGQSLTLIATANQGSEATYESGFVIDKFPISRPNLTFSTLTVSNMSPEDSSIYLCSARFSYGYTFGSGTRLTVV.